This T cell receptor beta chain stems from a study of regulatory T cells in long-lasting Graves disease listed by TCRdb under 2021. Context from the whole study: Persistent Graves' disease was defined as antithyroid drug treatment for over 5 years with persistently positive TSH receptor autoantibodies. Peripheral blood TCR sequencing and RNA sequencing compared persistent Graves' disease patients with newly diagnosed Graves' disease patients. The study took place in China and was registered as a clinical trial. A total of around 33 samples underwent TCR sequencing, from about 13 patients with persistent Graves' disease and roughly 20 patients with newly diagnosed Graves' disease. In the clinical cohort, patients with persistent Graves' disease had used antithyroid drugs for an average of roughly 10 years.

Comment on this clonotype: It has no known antigen specificity. No base quality values were provided; no much bigger clone lies one nucleotide off.

Receptor libraries were prepared by multiplex PCR. Sequencing used an Illumina HiSeq 4000. CDR3 regions were amplified by Arm-PCR with iRepertoire HTBI primers to construct TCR beta libraries. Gel purification was performed on PCR products prior to sequencing. In the authors' own workflow: Gene usage analysis of CDR3 amino acid clonotypes relied on the 60 or so TRBV and fewer than 15 TRBJ segments identified across samples. Filtered high-quality paired reads were merged into contigs using COPE and FqMerger. Contigs were aligned with BLAST to IMGT TRBV, TRBD and TRBJ reference genes, and CDR3 was defined per IMGT. Any clonotype with a frequency above 0.1% was classified as a highly expanded clone. Repertoire diversity was measured by Shannon entropy, and V-J evenness by the Gini coefficient. A clonotype found in more than one individual was treated as public. The raw public data were reprocessed by TCRdb itself: fastp quality trimming at Q25, MiXCR clonotype calling, in-frame beta chains only. When rows share a CDR3 protein, they turn into one entry using the most common DNA and genes. V and J calls and clone size were set by TCRdb, not the authors. This sample holds roughly 400,000 distinct CDR3 sequences; around 21% were observed only once. The top ten clonotypes cover roughly 20% of the sample.

Broader findings and caveats from the paper: Sequencing and analysis were limited to the TCR beta chain. As a limitation, the authors acknowledged that the small sample size may reduce accuracy. Compared with newly diagnosed patients, patients with persistent Graves' disease had lower TCR Shannon entropy and fewer highly expanded clones, which suggests clonal expansion. More public clonotypes were shared among persistent patients (around 2,600) than among newly diagnosed patients (approximately 930). Peripheral blood alone was examined, since thyroid tissue, which constituted the primary lesion, could not be accessed.

The time point label for this specimen denotes: persistent/refractory GD, antithyroid drugs over 5 years with positive TRAb. RNA was extracted from PBMCs in TRIzol for both TCR sequencing and RNA sequencing. The diagnosis of Graves' disease was made according to American Thyroid Association guidelines. Recruitment of patients was carried out at an endocrinology department in Xi'an, China. Each patient gave 7.5 to 10 milliliters of peripheral blood, collected in an EDTA anticoagulant tube. Ficoll Paque Plus density gradient separation was used to isolate PBMCs, and no further T cell sorting was done. An Agilent 2100 Bioanalyzer and agarose gel were used to check RNA quality, while a NanoDrop 2000 measured RNA concentration. The receptor was derived from a female donor with Graves disease. The sequencing used peripheral blood mononuclear cells (PBMCs), collected when the disease was refractory, from a patient treated with antithyroid drugs.

The base sequence is TGCAGTGCTAGGGGGTACACTCCGATCTCTGGAAACACCATATATTTT. This gives the protein CSARGYTPISGNTIYF. Recombination connected TRBV20-1 to TRBJ1-3, with no confidently assigned D gene. At the junction V is shortened by 3 bases and J by 0 bases, with 15 bases in between. The germline V gene (reference sequence) gives CDR1 as DFQATT and CDR2 as SNEGSKA. The CDR3 has 16 amino acids, counting the end cysteine and phenylalanine. Only the CDR3 part of the read is kept: 48 bases, read in frame from the first base.